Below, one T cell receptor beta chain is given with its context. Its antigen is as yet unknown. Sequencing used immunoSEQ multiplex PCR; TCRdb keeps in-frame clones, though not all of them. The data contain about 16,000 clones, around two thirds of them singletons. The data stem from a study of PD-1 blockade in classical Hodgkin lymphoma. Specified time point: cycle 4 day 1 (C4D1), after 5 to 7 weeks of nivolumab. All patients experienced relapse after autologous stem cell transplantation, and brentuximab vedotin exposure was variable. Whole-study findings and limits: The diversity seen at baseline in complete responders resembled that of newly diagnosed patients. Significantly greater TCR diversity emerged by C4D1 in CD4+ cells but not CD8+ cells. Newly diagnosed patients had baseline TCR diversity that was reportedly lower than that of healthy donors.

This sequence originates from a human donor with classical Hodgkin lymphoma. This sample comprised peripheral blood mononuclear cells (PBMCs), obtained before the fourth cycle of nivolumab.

The CDR3 is CSVVTSGGETQYF. The CDR3 nucleotides are TGCAGCGTTGTAACTAGCGGGGGAGAGACCCAGTACTTC. This chain uses TRBV29-1 with TRBJ2-5; 11 bases are shared with TRBD2. The CDR3 is 13 residues long. Germline V gene lookup returns CDR1 SQVTM and CDR2 ANQGSEA. V shed 4 bases, J shed 4 bases, and the junction held 2 bases outside the gene matches.